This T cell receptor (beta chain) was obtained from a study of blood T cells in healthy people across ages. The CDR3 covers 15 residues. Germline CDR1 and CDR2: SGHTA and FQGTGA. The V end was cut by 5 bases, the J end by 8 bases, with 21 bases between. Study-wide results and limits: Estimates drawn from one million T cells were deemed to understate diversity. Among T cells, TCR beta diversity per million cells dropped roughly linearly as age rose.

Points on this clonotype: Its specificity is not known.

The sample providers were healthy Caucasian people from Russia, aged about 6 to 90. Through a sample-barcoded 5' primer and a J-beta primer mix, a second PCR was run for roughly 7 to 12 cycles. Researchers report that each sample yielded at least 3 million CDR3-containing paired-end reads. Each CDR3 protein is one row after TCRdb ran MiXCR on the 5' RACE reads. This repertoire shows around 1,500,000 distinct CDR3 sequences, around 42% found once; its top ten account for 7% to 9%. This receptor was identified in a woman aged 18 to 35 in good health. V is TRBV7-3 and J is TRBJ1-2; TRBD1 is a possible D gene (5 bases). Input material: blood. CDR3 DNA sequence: TGTGCCAGCAGCCCCAACGGGGCCTCGTTAAGCGGCTACACCTTC. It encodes CASSPNGASLSGYTF.